These T cell receptor beta chains were read from a single sample in a study of blood T cell repertoires in COVID-19. The method was immunoSEQ multiplex PCR; TCRdb's version includes in-frame clones alone and lacks a portion of them. The table lists over 110,000 clones, 88% of them singletons, with over 1.5% in the top ten. The sequenced sample was peripheral blood. Receptor source: a man between 65 and 80 years old with acute or convalescent COVID-19. Both conserved end residues are part of each CDR3. D genes are given only for firm matches. Only part of the rows carry a size: once, few, many, or a class if the clone is expanded.

D gene,clone size,J gene,V gene,CDR3 protein,CDR3 DNA
TRBD2,NA,TRBJ2-2,TRBV9,CASSVALASGNTGELFF,TGTGCCAGCAGCGTAGCCCTGGCTAGCGGGAACACCGGGGAGCTGTTTTTT
TRBD1,NA,TRBJ1-2,TRBV5-1,CASSVNPGQGSGYTF,TGCGCCAGCAGCGTTAATCCGGGACAGGGGAGCGGCTACACCTTC
NA,NA,TRBJ2-5,TRBV7-9,CASSPGTQETQYF,TGTGCCAGCAGCCCCGGGACTCAAGAGACCCAGTACTTC
TRBD1,NA,TRBJ2-5,TRBV19,CASSIVTGGSQYF,TGTGCCAGTAGTATTGTGACAGGGGGCTCCCAGTACTTC
TRBD2,NA,TRBJ2-1,TRBV9,CASSVLRLAGEGDEQFF,TGTGCCAGCAGCGTATTACGACTAGCGGGAGAGGGGGATGAGCAGTTCTTC
NA,NA,TRBJ2-1,TRBV5-1,CASSLDNFSEQFF,TGCGCCAGCAGCTTGGACAATTTCAGTGAGCAGTTCTTC
NA,NA,TRBJ2-7,TRBV6-5,CASSYEDEQYF,TGTGCCAGCAGTTACGAGGACGAGCAGTACTTC
TRBD1,NA,TRBJ1-2,TRBV5-1,CASSLGTGIGGYTF,TGCGCCAGCAGCCTCGGGACAGGGATAGGCGGCTACACCTTC
TRBD2,NA,TRBJ2-7,TRBV14,CASSQVRAAGEQYF,TGTGCCAGCAGCCAAGTCAGGGCAGCGGGAGAGCAGTACTTC
NA,NA,TRBJ1-2,TRBV7-2,CASSLRLRGGSYGYTF,TGTGCCAGCAGCTTAAGGCTCAGGGGTGGGAGCTATGGCTACACCTTC
TRBD1,NA,TRBJ1-2,TRBV27,CASSFQGGGGYTF,TGTGCCAGCAGTTTTCAGGGGGGTGGTGGCTACACCTTC
NA,NA,TRBJ2-7,TRBV6-5,CASRIGGSYEQYF,TGTGCCAGCAGGATAGGAGGATCCTACGAGCAGTACTTC
TRBD1,NA,TRBJ1-5,TRBV18,CASSPYTGGNQPQHF,TGTGCCAGCTCACCATACACAGGGGGGAATCAGCCCCAGCATTTT
NA,few,TRBJ2-5,TRBV15,CATSSIWEEGQETQYF,TGTGCCACCAGCAGCATCTGGGAGGAGGGGCAAGAGACCCAGTACTTC
TRBD1,NA,TRBJ1-2,TRBV24-1,CATSPGQNYGYTF,TGTGCCACCAGTCCGGGACAGAACTATGGCTACACCTTC
TRBD1,NA,TRBJ1-4,TRBV2,CASTPGQPREKLFF,TGTGCCAGCACTCCGGGACAGCCTAGGGAAAAACTGTTTTTT
TRBD2,NA,TRBJ2-7,TRBV11-2,CASSHSRGSGSSYEQYF,TGTGCCAGCAGCCACTCCCGGGGTAGCGGGAGCTCCTACGAGCAGTACTTC
TRBD1,NA,TRBJ1-6,TRBV5-1,CASSPTVGQVYNSPLHF,TGCGCCAGCAGCCCTACCGTGGGACAGGTCTATAATTCACCCCTCCACTTT
NA,NA,TRBJ2-5,TRBV3-1/TRBV3-2,CASKGGGPRKKETQYF,TGTGCCAGCAAGGGCGGGGGCCCTCGTAAAAAAGAGACCCAGTACTTC
TRBD2,NA,TRBJ2-1,TRBV9,CASSKGGGSYNEQFF,TGTGCCAGCAGCAAAGGCGGGGGTTCCTACAATGAGCAGTTCTTC
TRBD2,NA,TRBJ2-1,TRBV14,CASGLAGSYNEQFF,TGTGCCAGCGGACTAGCGGGTTCCTACAATGAGCAGTTCTTC
NA,NA,TRBJ2-5,TRBV5-1,CASSSGGQETQYF,TGCGCCAGCAGCTCCGGGGGCCAAGAGACCCAGTACTTC
TRBD1,NA,TRBJ1-1,TRBV7-9,CASSPLGQGKNTEAFF,TGTGCCAGCAGCCCGTTGGGACAGGGGAAGAACACTGAAGCTTTCTTT
NA,few,TRBJ2-1,TRBV7-2,CASSPSGATYNEQFF,TGTGCCAGCAGTCCCAGCGGAGCTACCTACAATGAGCAGTTCTTC
NA,once,TRBJ1-1,TRBV18,CASSPPQGNTEAFF,TGTGCCAGCTCACCACCGCAGGGGAACACTGAAGCTTTCTTT
TRBD2,once,TRBJ2-2,TRBV18,CASSWGLANTGELFF,TGTGCCAGCTCATGGGGACTAGCGAACACCGGGGAGCTGTTTTTT
TRBD1,NA,TRBJ1-2,TRBV10-3,CAIRNTGAQGGYTF,TGTGCCATCAGGAATACAGGGGCCCAGGGTGGCTACACCTTC
TRBD1,NA,TRBJ2-5,TRBV29-1,CSVTAVGTGAPETQYF,TGCAGCGTCACCGCTGTGGGGACAGGGGCCCCGGAGACCCAGTACTTC
NA,NA,TRBJ2-7,TRBV6-9,CASQGDYEQYF,TGTGCCAGCCAAGGAGACTACGAGCAGTACTTC
TRBD2,NA,TRBJ2-1,TRBV28,CASSLGGGPYNEQFF,TGTGCCAGCAGTTTAGGGGGAGGGCCCTACAATGAGCAGTTCTTC
TRBD1,few,TRBJ1-5,TRBV6-5,CASSWASQGDQPQHF,TGTGCCAGCAGTTGGGCCTCACAGGGGGATCAGCCCCAGCATTTT
TRBD2,NA,TRBJ2-5,TRBV3-1/TRBV3-2,CASSQLAGALGTQYF,TGTGCCAGCAGCCAACTAGCGGGAGCCCTTGGGACCCAGTACTTC
TRBD1,NA,TRBJ1-1,TRBV5-5,CASSAGQGNFWAVDSEAFF,TGTGCCAGCAGCGCGGGACAGGGAAATTTTTGGGCGGTGGATTCTGAAGCTTTCTTT
NA,NA,TRBJ2-1,TRBV19,CASSSAGAYNEQFF,TGTGCCAGTAGTTCCGCAGGCGCCTACAATGAGCAGTTCTTC
TRBD1,NA,TRBJ1-4,TRBV27,CASSFQDRGNEKLFF,TGTGCCAGCAGTTTTCAGGACAGGGGCAATGAAAAACTGTTTTTT
NA,once,TRBJ1-1,TRBV19,CASSIPGGIPEAFF,TGTGCCAGTAGTATTCCCGGGGGTATCCCTGAAGCTTTCTTT
TRBD2,once,TRBJ2-1,TRBV19,CASSIGLAGGNEQFF,TGTGCCAGTAGTATAGGCCTAGCGGGAGGCAATGAGCAGTTCTTC
TRBD2,NA,TRBJ2-1,TRBV30,CAWSSGEGHEQFF,TGTGCCTGGAGTTCGGGGGAGGGCCATGAGCAGTTCTTC
TRBD1,NA,TRBJ1-1,TRBV5-1,CASSSADRGWMNTEAFF,TGCGCCAGCAGCTCCGCGGACAGGGGCTGGATGAACACTGAAGCTTTCTTT
NA,NA,TRBJ2-6,TRBV23-1,CASSHGQFLTSGANVLTF,TGCGCCAGCAGTCACGGACAGTTTCTTACCTCTGGGGCCAACGTCCTGACTTTC
TRBD1,NA,TRBJ2-7,TRBV5-1,CASSLAADRAFGSYEQYF,TGCGCCAGCAGCTTGGCAGCCGACAGGGCTTTTGGGTCCTACGAGCAGTACTTC
NA,NA,TRBJ1-1,TRBV7-3,CASSLMEDTEAFF,TGTGCCAGCAGCTTAATGGAGGACACTGAAGCTTTCTTT
TRBD1,NA,TRBJ1-5,TRBV5-5,CASSLDPGTGDSNQPQHF,TGTGCCAGCAGCTTGGACCCCGGGACAGGGGATAGCAATCAGCCCCAGCATTTT
NA,NA,TRBJ1-4,TRBV7-8,CASSLASRSGVNEKLFF,TGTGCCAGCAGCTTAGCTTCTCGATCAGGGGTGAATGAAAAACTGTTTTTT
NA,NA,TRBJ2-1,TRBV4-1,CASSHPGAGAPYNEQFF,TGCGCCAGCAGCCATCCAGGGGCGGGAGCCCCCTACAATGAGCAGTTCTTC
NA,NA,TRBJ1-5,TRBV6-5,CASRGEGNQPQHF,TGTGCCAGCAGGGGGGAGGGCAATCAGCCCCAGCATTTT
NA,NA,TRBJ1-1,TRBV2,CASVLAGVGTEAFF,TGTGCCAGCGTCCTGGCAGGGGTGGGCACTGAAGCTTTCTTT
NA,NA,TRBJ1-2,TRBV3-1/TRBV3-2,CASSQWNRDKSGYTF,TGTGCCAGCAGCCAATGGAACCGGGACAAATCAGGCTACACCTTC
TRBD2,NA,TRBJ2-7,TRBV11-3,CASSLDPPSGGAYEQYF,TGTGCCAGCAGCTTAGATCCCCCTAGCGGGGGGGCGTACGAGCAGTACTTC
TRBD1,NA,TRBJ1-3,TRBV3-1/TRBV3-2,CASSQQGSTGNTIYF,TGTGCCAGCAGTCAACAGGGGAGCACTGGAAACACCATATATTTT
NA,NA,TRBJ2-4,TRBV7-9,CASSLPQGPKNIQYF,TGTGCCAGCAGCTTACCCCAGGGGCCCAAAAACATTCAGTACTTC
NA,NA,TRBJ1-4,TRBV7-9,CASSTPRGEKLFF,TGTGCCAGCAGCACCCCTCGAGGGGAAAAACTGTTTTTT
NA,few,TRBJ2-2,TRBV9,CASSPSGRTGELFF,TGTGCCAGCAGCCCGAGTGGTCGGACCGGGGAGCTGTTTTTT
TRBD1,NA,TRBJ2-7,TRBV11-2,CASSLVWAGGAYEQYF,TGTGCCAGCAGCTTAGTTTGGGCAGGGGGAGCCTACGAGCAGTACTTC
NA,few,TRBJ1-1,TRBV10-3,CAISPNPTGIKAFF,TGTGCCATCAGTCCTAACCCGACGGGAATCAAGGCTTTCTTT
NA,NA,TRBJ2-1,TRBV7-9,CASSASGRGNYNEQFF,TGTGCCAGCAGCGCATCAGGGCGCGGGAATTACAATGAGCAGTTCTTC
TRBD2,NA,TRBJ2-1,TRBV5-4,CASSLGAPTSRNEQFF,TGTGCCAGCAGCTTGGGGGCCCCGACTAGCCGCAATGAGCAGTTCTTC
TRBD1,NA,TRBJ1-1,TRBV11-2,CASSLRGRSNTEAFF,TGTGCCAGCAGCTTAAGGGGGCGGTCCAACACTGAAGCTTTCTTT
TRBD1,NA,TRBJ2-7,TRBV27,CASRAGTGILYEQYF,TGTGCCAGCAGAGCCGGGACAGGGATACTCTACGAGCAGTACTTC
NA,NA,TRBJ2-3,TRBV9,CASSAGGTDTQYF,TGTGCCAGCAGCGCGGGGGGCACAGATACGCAGTATTTT